The present TCR beta chain was sequenced within a study of naive and memory T cell subsets. Study findings and constraints: Over 95% of naive TCR sequences appeared only once, unlike memory subsets. Gini index rose across naive, CM, EM and EMRA in CD4 and CD8.

Both TRBC1 and TRBC2 were covered by a beta constant-region primer of two equimolar oligonucleotides. Via MiXCR, TCRdb re-called the UMI-ligation and nested PCR reads, giving one row per CDR3 protein. Of 120,000 to 150,000 distinct CDR3 sequences in the sample, about a sixth were seen once. CD4+ T cell IFNgamma after overnight CMV lysate exposure gave donor CMV status. Germline V gene data show CDR1 as SQVTM and CDR2 as ANQGSEA. This CDR3 comprises 14 residues. V was shortened by 6 bases and J by 2 bases, with 13 bases between the two germline ends. This clonotype has a handful of counts. What it binds is unknown.

The material sequenced was naive CD4+ T cells from blood. The TCR originated in a human donor in good health. The V and J genes are TRBV29-1 and TRBJ1-4; D is undetermined. The CDR3 DNA is TGCAGCGTAGCTACCGGAGGGACTAATGAAAAACTGTTTTTT. This codes for CSVATGGTNEKLFF.